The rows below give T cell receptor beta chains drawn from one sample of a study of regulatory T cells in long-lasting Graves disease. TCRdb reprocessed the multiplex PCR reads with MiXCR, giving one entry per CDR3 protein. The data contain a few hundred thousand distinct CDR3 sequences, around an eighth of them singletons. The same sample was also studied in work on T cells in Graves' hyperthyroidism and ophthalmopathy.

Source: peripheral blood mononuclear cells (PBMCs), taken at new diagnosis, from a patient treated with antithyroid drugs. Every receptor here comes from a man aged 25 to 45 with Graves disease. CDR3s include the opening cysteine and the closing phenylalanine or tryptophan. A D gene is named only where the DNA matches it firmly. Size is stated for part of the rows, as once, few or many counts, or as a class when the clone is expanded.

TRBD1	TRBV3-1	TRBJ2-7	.	TGTGCCAGCAGCACACGGGGGACAGGGTACGAGCAGTACTTC	CASSTRGTGYEQYF
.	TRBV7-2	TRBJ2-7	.	TGTGCCAGCAGCTTTTACGGGTCCCCCTACGAGCAGTACTTC	CASSFYGSPYEQYF
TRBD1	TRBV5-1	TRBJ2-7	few	TGCGCCAGCAGCTTGGGGCGGGACAGGGGGCTCCACGAGCAGTACTTC	CASSLGRDRGLHEQYF
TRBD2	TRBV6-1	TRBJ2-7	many	TGTGCCAGCAGTGAGCAAGACGGGTGGAGACTAGCGGGGACCTACGAGCAGTACTTC	CASSEQDGWRLAGTYEQYF
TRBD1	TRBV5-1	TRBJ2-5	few	TGCGCCAGCAGCTTGTCGGGACAGGGGTACCAAGAGACCCAGTACTTC	CASSLSGQGYQETQYF
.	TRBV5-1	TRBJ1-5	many	TGTGCCAGCAGTTTAGAAGGGGCGGGCAATCAGCCCCAGCATTTT	CASSLEGAGNQPQHF
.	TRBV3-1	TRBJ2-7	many	TGTGCCAGCAGTCGGGGGTTCGAGCAGTACTTC	CASSRGFEQYF
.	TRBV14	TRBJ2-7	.	TGTGCCAGCGGATACTCTTTCTACGAGCAGTACTTC	CASGYSFYEQYF
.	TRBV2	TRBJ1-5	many	TGTGCCAGCAATGCGGTACAAAATCAGCCCCAGCATTTT	CASNAVQNQPQHF
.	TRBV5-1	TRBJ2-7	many	TGCGCCAGCAGCTTGAGGGGCGAAGGGCAGCTGGAGCAGTACTTC	CASSLRGEGQLEQYF
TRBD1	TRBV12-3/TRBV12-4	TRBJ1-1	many	TGTGCCAGCAGCCTCGGGACAGGGAGGTCAACTGAAGCTTTCTTT	CASSLGTGRSTEAFF
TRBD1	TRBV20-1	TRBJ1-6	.	TGCAGTGCTAGAGATGGACAGGGGGCTTGGTCACCCCTCCACTTT	CSARDGQGAWSPLHF
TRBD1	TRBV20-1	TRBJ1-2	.	TGCAGTGCTTTTGACAGGGGGCCCCATGGCTACACCTTC	CSAFDRGPHGYTF
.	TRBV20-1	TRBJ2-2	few	TGCAGTGCTAATGACCGGCGGGAAGCCTCCGGGGAGCTGTTTTTT	CSANDRREASGELFF
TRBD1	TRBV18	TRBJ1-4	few	TGTGCCAGCTCACCGGGACAGGCCTCCAATGAAAAACTGTTTTTT	CASSPGQASNEKLFF
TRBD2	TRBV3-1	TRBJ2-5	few	TGTGCCAGCAGCCGGGACTGGGGGGGGGAGACCCAGTACTTC	CASSRDWGGETQYF
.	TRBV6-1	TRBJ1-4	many	TGTGCCAGCAGTGATCCGGGACCGGGACTGTTTTTT	CASSDPGPGLFF
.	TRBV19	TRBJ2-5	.	TGTGCCAGTAGTATCGTAGGGGGCCAAGAGACCCAGTACTTC	CASSIVGGQETQYF
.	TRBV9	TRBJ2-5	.	TGTGCCAGCAGCTTTTTTGGGCAGGGACAAGAGACCCAGTACTTC	CASSFFGQGQETQYF
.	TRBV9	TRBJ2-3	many	TGTGCCAGCAGCGTATCTGCGGGGCGCACAGATACGCAGTATTTT	CASSVSAGRTDTQYF
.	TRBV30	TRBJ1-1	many	TGTGCCTGGACTATGCTGAACACTGAAGCTTTCTTT	CAWTMLNTEAFF
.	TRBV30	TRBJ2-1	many	TGTGCCTGGAGCGATGGGCGGGTCGTACTGTTCTTC	CAWSDGRVVLFF
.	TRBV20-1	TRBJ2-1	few	TGCAGTGCTAGCCCCAGGAAGGAGCAGTTCTTC	CSASPRKEQFF
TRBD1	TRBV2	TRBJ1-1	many	TGTGCCAGCAAAGGACAGGGGAACACTGAAGCTTTCTTT	CASKGQGNTEAFF
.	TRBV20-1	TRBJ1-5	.	TGCAGTGCTAGGAGTGCGGCAAACAATCAGCCCCAGCATTTT	CSARSAANNQPQHF
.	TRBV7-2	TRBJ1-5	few	TGTGCCAGCAGCTTAGAACAGGGTCACAATCAGCCCCAGCATTTT	CASSLEQGHNQPQHF
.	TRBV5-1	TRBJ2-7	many	TGCGCCAGCAGCTCCGGGACAAGGACCTACGAGCAGTACTTC	CASSSGTRTYEQYF
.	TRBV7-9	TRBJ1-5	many	TGTGCCAGCAGGCGGGACGGACGCAATCAGCCCCAGCATTTT	CASRRDGRNQPQHF
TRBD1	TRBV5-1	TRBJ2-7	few	TGCGCCAGCAGCTTACCCTCCGGGACAGCCTCCGACGAGCAGTACTTC	CASSLPSGTASDEQYF
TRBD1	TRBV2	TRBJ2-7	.	TGTGCCAGCAGACCCGGACAGGGGGCAGGTTACGAGCAGTACTTC	CASRPGQGAGYEQYF
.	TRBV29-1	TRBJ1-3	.	TGCAGCGTAGACAGTGGCTCTGGAAACACCATATATTTT	CSVDSGSGNTIYF
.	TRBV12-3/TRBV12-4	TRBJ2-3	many	TGTGCCAGCAGTCCCTCTAAGGGGGGGTCAGATACGCAGTATTTT	CASSPSKGGSDTQYF
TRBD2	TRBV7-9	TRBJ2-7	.	TGTGCCAGCAGCCTACCTAGCGGGAGCCGCTTC	CASSLPSGSRF
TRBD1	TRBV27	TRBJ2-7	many	TGTGCCAGCAGCCGAGACAGGGAACGCAACCGGTACGAGCAGTACTTC	CASSRDRERNRYEQYF
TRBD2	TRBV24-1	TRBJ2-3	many	TGTGCCACCAGTGATTTAGGACTAGCGGGAGGAAAGAGAGATACGCAGTATTTT	CATSDLGLAGGKRDTQYF
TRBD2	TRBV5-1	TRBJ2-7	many	TGCGCCAGCCCGGCTATGACTAGCGGGAGAAGCGAGCAGTACTTC	CASPAMTSGRSEQYF
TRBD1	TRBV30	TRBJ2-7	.	TGTGCCTGGACCCTCCCTGGGACAGGGGGGTCCTACGAGCAGTACTTC	CAWTLPGTGGSYEQYF
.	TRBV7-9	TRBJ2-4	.	TGTGCCAGCAGCTTAGCGACAGCAGGGATTCAGTACTTC	CASSLATAGIQYF
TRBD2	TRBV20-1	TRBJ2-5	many	TGCAGTGCTTGGACTAGCGGGAGGGGGCAAGAGACCCAGTACTTC	CSAWTSGRGQETQYF
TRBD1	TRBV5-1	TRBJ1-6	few	TGTGCCAGCAGACCTGGACAGGGGGGACCCCTCCACTTT	CASRPGQGGPLHF
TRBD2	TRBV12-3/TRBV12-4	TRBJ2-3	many	TGTGCCAGCAGGACTAGCGGGAGGGTACATACGCAGTATTTT	CASRTSGRVHTQYF
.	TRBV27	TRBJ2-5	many	TGTGCCAGCAGTCCGGGAGACGGAGAAGAGACCCAGTACTTC	CASSPGDGEETQYF
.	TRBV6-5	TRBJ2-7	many	TGTGCCAGCAGTTCGGGTTTGGTAGATGAGCAGTACTTC	CASSSGLVDEQYF
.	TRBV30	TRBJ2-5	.	TGTGCCTGGAGTGGGGGGCGGAATATCCAAGAGACCCAGTACTTC	CAWSGGRNIQETQYF
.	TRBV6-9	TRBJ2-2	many	TGTGCCAGCAGTTATCGGGCGGGGGAGCTGTTTTTT	CASSYRAGELFF
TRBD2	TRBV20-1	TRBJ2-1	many	TGCAGTGCTAGCGGGGGGGGGAATGAGCAGTTCTTC	CSASGGGNEQFF